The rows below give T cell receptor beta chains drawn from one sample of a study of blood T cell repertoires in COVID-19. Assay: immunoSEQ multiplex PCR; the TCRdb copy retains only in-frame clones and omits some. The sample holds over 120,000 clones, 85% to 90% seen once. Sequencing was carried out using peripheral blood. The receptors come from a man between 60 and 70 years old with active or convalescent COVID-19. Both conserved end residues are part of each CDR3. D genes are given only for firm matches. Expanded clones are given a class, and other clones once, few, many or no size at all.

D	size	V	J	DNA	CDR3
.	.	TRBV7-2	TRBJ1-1	TGTGCCAGCAGCCTCCCGCAGCGGAACACTGAAGCTTTCTTT	CASSLPQRNTEAFF
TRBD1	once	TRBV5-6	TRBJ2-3	TGTGCCAGCAGCTTGGGAGCGGACAGGGGGCCGACGCAGTATTTT	CASSLGADRGPTQYF
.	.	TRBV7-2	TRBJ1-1	TGTGCCAGCAGACGAACAGGGATCGCCACTGAAGCTTTCTTT	CASRRTGIATEAFF
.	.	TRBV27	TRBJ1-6	TGTGCCAACAGTTTCGAGCATTCACCCCTCCACTTT	CANSFEHSPLHF
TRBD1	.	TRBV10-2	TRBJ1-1	TGCGCCAGCAGTGATAAGAAGAGGGGGCTCCATTCTGAAGCTTTCTTT	CASSDKKRGLHSEAFF
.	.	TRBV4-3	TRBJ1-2	TGCGCCAGCAGCCAAGTTCCTGAGGAATTCCCCTATGGCTACACCTTC	CASSQVPEEFPYGYTF
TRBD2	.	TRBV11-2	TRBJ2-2	TGTGCCAGCAGCCGGACTAGCGGGAATACCGGGGAGCTGTTTTTT	CASSRTSGNTGELFF
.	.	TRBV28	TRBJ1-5	TGTGCCAGCAGTTTATTTCGGGGGGTGGACAATCAGCCCCAGCATTTT	CASSLFRGVDNQPQHF
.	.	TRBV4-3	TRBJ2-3	TGCGCCAGCGTTCGGGAGCTAACTGGCACAGATACGCAGTATTTT	CASVRELTGTDTQYF
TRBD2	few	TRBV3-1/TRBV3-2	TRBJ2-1	TGTGCCAGCACCCGGTCGGGAGGCATCAATGAGCAGTTCTTC	CASTRSGGINEQFF
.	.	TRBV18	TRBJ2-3	TGTGCCAGCTCACCCGGAGCGGCTAGCACAGATACGCAGTATTTT	CASSPGAASTDTQYF
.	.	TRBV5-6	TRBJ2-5	TGTGCCAGCAGCTTGGTCAGGTTCTACCAAGAGACCCAGTACTTC	CASSLVRFYQETQYF
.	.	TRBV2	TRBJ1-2	TGTGCCAGCACCCGGGACACCTCTAACTATGGCTACACCTTC	CASTRDTSNYGYTF
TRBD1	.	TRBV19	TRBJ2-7	TGTGCCAGTAGTGGACAGGGGGAAAGGCTCGTAGAGCAGTACTTC	CASSGQGERLVEQYF
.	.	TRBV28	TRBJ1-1	TGTGCCACGGAAGGGGTTGGGACTGAAGCTTTCTTT	CATEGVGTEAFF
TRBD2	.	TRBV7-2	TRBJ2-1	TGTGCCAGCAGCTTAAGCCTAATAGCGGGAGTAAGTTACAATGAGCAGTTCTTC	CASSLSLIAGVSYNEQFF
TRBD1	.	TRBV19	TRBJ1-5	TGTGCCAGAGCCGCTATTGACAGGGGCCCAACGAGCAATCAGCCCCAGCATTTT	CARAAIDRGPTSNQPQHF
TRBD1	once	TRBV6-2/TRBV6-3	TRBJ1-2	TGTGCCAGCAGCACCGGACAGGGCTCGTTCGGGGGCTACACCTTC	CASSTGQGSFGGYTF
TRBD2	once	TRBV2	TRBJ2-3	TGTGCCAGCAAAGCGTCTAGCGGCCAACTTCAAGGCAGCACAGATACGCAGTATTTT	CASKASSGQLQGSTDTQYF
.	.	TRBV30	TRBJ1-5	TGTGCCTGGAGCACGGGACTAGCGGGTCAGCCCCAGCATTTT	CAWSTGLAGQPQHF
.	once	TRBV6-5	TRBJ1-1	TGTGCCAGCAGTTACTCGATCGCAGGGGCCACTGAAGCTTTCTTT	CASSYSIAGATEAFF
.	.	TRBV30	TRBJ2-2	TGTGCCTGGAGTTACAGGGCTACCGGGGAGCTGTTTTTT	CAWSYRATGELFF
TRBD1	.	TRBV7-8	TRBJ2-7	TGTGCCAGCAGAATATATAAGGGGGCTTACGAGCAGTACTTC	CASRIYKGAYEQYF
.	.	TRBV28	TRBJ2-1	TGTGCCAGCAGTTCGGGGACAACGACCTACAATGAGCAGTTCTTC	CASSSGTTTYNEQFF
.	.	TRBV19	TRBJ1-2	TGTGCCAGTAGTTCCCCACAGGGCTGGTACTATGGCTACACCTTC	CASSSPQGWYYGYTF
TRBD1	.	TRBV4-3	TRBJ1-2	TGCGCCAGCAGCCAAGAAGGGACAGTAAATGGCTACACCTTC	CASSQEGTVNGYTF
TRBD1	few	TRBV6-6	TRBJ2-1	TGTGCCAGCAGCGCCTCGGGACAGACAAACAATGAGCAGTTCTTC	CASSASGQTNNEQFF
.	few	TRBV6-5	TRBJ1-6	TGTGCCAGCAGTCACAGGGCACAACCCCTCCACTTT	CASSHRAQPLHF
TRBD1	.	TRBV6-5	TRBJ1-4	TGTGCCAGCAGGGAGACAGGGTACGGTGAAAAACTGTTTTTT	CASRETGYGEKLFF
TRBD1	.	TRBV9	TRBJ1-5	TGTGCCCGTCAGCCCCTTAAACAGGGGTATAGCAATCAGCCCCAGCATTTT	CARQPLKQGYSNQPQHF
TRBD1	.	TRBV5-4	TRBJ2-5	TGTGCCAGCAGCCAAGATCCGGGACAGGGGAAAGAGACCCAGTACTTC	CASSQDPGQGKETQYF
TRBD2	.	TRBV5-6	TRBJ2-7	TGTGCCAGCAGCTTTGCTAGCGGGAGTGAGCAGTACTTC	CASSFASGSEQYF
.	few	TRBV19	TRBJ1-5	TGTGCCAGTAGCCCAGGCAGGCTAATAAATCAGCCCCAGCATTTT	CASSPGRLINQPQHF
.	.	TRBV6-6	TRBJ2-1	TGTGCCAGCAGCAAAGGTAGCGGATCCTACAATGAGCAGTTCTTC	CASSKGSGSYNEQFF
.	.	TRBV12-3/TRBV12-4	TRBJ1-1	TGTGCCAGCAGCCAGGATACCAACACTGAAGCTTTCTTT	CASSQDTNTEAFF
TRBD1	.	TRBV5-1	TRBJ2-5	TGCGCCAGCAGCTTGGGAGGGGGCGGTGAGACCCAGTACTTC	CASSLGGGGETQYF
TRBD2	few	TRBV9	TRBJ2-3	TGTGCCAGCAGCGCTGGTACTAGCGGGTCAGATACGCAGTATTTT	CASSAGTSGSDTQYF
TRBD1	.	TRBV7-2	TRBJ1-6	TGTGCCAGCAGCTTAGGACAGGGGGAGGATTCACCCCTCCACTTT	CASSLGQGEDSPLHF
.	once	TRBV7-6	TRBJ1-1	TGTGCCAGCAGCAGGAGGTCTAGGGATTACACTGAAGCTTTCTTT	CASSRRSRDYTEAFF
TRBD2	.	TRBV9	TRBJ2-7	TGTGCCAGCAGCGCGGGGATGGGAGGGAACGACTACGAGCAGTACTTC	CASSAGMGGNDYEQYF
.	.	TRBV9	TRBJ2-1	TGTGCCAGCAGCGACCCAGGGCCGGTGGAGTTCTTC	CASSDPGPVEFF
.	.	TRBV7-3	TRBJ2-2	TGTGCCAGCAGCCCCTGGGGGGGGCGGGCCGGGGAGCTGTTTTTT	CASSPWGGRAGELFF
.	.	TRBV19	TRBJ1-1	TGTGCCAGTAGTGGTACAGGGTTGAACACTGAAGCTTTCTTT	CASSGTGLNTEAFF
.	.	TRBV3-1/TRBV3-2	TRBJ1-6	TGTGCCAGCAGCCAAGAAGTGCGAAATAATTCACCCCTCCACTTT	CASSQEVRNNSPLHF
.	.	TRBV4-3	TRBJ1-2	TGCGCCAGCAGCCAAGGGGTGGGCCCTAACTATGGCTACACCTTC	CASSQGVGPNYGYTF